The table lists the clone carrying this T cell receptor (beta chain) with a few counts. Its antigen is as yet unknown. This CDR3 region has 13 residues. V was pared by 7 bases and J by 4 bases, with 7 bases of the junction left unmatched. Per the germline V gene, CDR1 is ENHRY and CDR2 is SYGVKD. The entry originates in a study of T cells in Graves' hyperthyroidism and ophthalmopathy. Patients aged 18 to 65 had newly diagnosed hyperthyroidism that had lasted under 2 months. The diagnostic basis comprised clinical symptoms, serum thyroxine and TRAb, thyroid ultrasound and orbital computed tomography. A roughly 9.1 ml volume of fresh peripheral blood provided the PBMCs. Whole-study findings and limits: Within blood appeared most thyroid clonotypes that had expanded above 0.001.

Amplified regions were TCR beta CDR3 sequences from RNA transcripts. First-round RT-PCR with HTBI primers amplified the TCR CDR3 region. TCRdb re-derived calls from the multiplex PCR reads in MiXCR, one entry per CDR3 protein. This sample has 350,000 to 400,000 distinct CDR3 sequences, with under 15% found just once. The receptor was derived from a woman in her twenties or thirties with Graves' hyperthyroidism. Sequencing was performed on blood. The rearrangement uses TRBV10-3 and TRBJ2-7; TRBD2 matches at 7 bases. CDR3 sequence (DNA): TGTGCCATCACCAAAGCGGGATCATACGAGCAGTACTTC. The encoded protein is CAITKAGSYEQYF.